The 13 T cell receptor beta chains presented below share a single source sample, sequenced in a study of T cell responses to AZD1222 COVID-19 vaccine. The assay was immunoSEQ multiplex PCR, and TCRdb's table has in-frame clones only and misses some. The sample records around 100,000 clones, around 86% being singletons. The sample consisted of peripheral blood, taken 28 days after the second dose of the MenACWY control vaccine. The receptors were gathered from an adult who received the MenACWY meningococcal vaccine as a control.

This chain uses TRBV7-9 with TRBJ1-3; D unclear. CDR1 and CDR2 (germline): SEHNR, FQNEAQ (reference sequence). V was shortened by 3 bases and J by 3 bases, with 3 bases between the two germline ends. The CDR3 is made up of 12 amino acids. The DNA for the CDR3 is TGTGCCAGCAGCTTGTATGGAAACACCATATATTTT. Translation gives CASSLYGNTIYF.

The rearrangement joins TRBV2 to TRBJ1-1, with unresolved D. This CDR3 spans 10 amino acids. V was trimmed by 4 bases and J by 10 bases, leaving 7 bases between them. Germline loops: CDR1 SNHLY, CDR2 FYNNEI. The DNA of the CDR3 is TGTGCCAGCAGTGGTTGGGGAGCTTTCTTT. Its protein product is CASSGWGAFF.

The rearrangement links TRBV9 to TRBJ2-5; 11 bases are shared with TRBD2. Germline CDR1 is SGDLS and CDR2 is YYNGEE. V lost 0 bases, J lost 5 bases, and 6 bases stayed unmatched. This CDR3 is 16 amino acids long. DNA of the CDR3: TGTGCCAGCAGCGTAGTCGGGACTAGCGGTACGGAGACCCAGTACTTC. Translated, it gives CASSVVGTSGTETQYF.

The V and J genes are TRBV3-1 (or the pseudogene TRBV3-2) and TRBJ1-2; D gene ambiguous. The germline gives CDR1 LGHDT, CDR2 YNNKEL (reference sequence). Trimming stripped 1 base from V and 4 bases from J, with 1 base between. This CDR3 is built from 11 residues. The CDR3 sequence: CASSQAYGYTF. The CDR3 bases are TGTGCCAGCAGCCAAGCCTATGGCTACACCTTC.

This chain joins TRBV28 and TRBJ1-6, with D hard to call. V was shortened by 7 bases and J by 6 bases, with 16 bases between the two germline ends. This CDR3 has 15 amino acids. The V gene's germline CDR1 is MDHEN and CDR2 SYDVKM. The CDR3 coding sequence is TGTGCCAGCATCCGGGGAGACACCACTAATTCACCCCTCCACTTT. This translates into CASIRGDTTNSPLHF.

The CDR3 DNA follows: TGTGCCAGCAGCTTTGGGGGGCGGGGGAATCAGCCCCAGCATTTT. This gives the protein CASSFGGRGNQPQHF. The chain has TRBV7-8 and TRBJ1-5; TRBD1 is a possible D gene (6 bases). Trimming removed 3 bases from V and 4 bases from J, with 13 bases in between. CDR1 is SGHVS, CDR2 FQNEAQ, per germline. The CDR3 has 15 residues.

CDR3 sequence: CASSLGSTPPSGANVLTF. CDR3 in DNA: TGCGCCAGCAGCTTGGGGTCCACCCCCCCCTCTGGGGCCAACGTCCTGACTTTC. The chain joins TRBV5-1 to TRBJ2-6, with D uncertain. There are 18 residues in the CDR3. Germline CDR1 reads SGHRS; CDR2 reads YFSETQ. V was shortened by 0 bases and J by 0 bases, with 13 bases between the two germline ends.

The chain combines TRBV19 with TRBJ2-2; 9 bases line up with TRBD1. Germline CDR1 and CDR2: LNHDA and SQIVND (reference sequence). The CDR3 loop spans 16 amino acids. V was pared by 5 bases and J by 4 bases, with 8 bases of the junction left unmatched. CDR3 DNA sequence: TGTGCCAGTAGTTCCCGGACAGGGGAGGCCACCGGGGAGCTGTTTTTT. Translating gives CASSSRTGEATGELFF.

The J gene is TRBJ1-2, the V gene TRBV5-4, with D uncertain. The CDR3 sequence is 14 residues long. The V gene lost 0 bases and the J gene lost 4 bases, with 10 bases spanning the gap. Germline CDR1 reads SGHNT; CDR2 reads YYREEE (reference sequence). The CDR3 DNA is TGTGCCAGCAGCTTGGTAGGCAGCCTCTATGGCTACACCTTC. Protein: CASSLVGSLYGYTF.

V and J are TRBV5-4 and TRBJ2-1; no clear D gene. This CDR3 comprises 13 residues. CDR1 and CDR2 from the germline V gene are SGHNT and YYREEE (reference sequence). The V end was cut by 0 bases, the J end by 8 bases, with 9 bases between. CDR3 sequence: CASSLVHSDEQFF. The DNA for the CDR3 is TGTGCCAGCAGCTTGGTACATTCGGATGAGCAGTTCTTC.

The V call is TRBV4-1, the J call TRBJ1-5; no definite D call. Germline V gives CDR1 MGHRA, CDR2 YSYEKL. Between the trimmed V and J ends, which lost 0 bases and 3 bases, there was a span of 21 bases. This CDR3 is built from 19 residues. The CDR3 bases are TGCGCCAGCAGCCAAGATGTCGTTCGGGAGACGGGTATCAATCAGCCCCAGCATTTT. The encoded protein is CASSQDVVRETGINQPQHF.

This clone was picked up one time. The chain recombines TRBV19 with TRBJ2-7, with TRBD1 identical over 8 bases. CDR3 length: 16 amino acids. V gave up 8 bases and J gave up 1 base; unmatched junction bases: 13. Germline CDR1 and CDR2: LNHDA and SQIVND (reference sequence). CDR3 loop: CASRLMGTGSSYEQYF. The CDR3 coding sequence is TGTGCCAGTCGCCTAATGGGGACAGGCTCTTCCTACGAGCAGTACTTC.

This CDR3 is CASSLSLHNSGGFYEQYF. The CDR3 coding sequence is TGTGCCAGCAGCCTCTCCCTCCATAACTCAGGGGGCTTCTACGAGCAGTACTTC. The chain is built from TRBV11-2 and TRBJ2-7; TRBD1 matches 8 bases. The ends lost 5 bases at V and 3 bases at J; junction bases unmatched: 18. This CDR3 is 18 amino acids long. Per the germline V gene, CDR1 is SGHAT and CDR2 is FQNNGV.